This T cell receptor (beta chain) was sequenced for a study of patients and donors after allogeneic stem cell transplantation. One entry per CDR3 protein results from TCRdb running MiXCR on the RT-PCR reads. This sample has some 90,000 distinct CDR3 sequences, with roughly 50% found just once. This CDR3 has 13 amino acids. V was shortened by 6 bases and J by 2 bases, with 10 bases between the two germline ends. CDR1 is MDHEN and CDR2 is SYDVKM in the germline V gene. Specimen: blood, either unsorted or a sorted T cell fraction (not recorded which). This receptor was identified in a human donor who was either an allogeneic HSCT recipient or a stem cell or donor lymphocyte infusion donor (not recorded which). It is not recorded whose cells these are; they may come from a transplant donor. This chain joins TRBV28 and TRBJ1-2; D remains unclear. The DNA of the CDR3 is TGTGCCAGCAGGCCCGTGGAGAACTATGGCTACACCTTC. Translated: CASRPVENYGYTF.